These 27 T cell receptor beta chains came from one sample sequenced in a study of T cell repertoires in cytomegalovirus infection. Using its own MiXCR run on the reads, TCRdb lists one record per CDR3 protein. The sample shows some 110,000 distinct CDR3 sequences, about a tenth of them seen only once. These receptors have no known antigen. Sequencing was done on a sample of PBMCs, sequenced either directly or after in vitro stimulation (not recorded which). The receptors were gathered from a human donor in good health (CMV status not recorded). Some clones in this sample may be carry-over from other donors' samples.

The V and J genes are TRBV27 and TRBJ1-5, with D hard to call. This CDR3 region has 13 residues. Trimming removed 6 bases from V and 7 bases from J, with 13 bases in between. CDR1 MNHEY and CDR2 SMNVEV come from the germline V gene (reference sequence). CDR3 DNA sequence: TGTGCCAGCAGGTCCCATCGGGGACAGCCCCAGCATTTT. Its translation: CASRSHRGQPQHF.

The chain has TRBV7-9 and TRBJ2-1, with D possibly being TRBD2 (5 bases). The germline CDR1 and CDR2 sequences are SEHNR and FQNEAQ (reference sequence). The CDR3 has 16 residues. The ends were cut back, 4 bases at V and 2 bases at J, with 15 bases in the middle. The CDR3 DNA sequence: TGTGCCAGCAGCTCCCTAGGACTTACCGCCTACAATGAGCAGTTCTTC. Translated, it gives CASSSLGLTAYNEQFF.

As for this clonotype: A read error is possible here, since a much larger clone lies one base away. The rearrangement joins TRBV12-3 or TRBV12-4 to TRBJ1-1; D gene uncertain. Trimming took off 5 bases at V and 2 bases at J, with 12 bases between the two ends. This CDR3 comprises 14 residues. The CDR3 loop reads CASSLTIGNTEAFF. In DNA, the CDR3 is TGTGCCAGCAGTCTAACCATCGGCAACACTGAAGCTTTCTTT.

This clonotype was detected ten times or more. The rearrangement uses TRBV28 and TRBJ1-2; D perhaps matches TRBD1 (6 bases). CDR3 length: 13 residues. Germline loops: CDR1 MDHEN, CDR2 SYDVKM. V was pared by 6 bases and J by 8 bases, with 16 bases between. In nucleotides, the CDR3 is TGTGCCAGCAGGAACACAGGGCGGGGGGGCTACACCTTC. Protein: CASRNTGRGGYTF.

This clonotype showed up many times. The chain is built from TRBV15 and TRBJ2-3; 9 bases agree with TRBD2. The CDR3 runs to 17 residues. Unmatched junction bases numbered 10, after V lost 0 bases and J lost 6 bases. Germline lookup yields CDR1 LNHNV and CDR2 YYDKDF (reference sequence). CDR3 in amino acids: CATSRDLRGLAPDTQYF. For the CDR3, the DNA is TGTGCCACCAGCAGAGATCTGCGGGGACTAGCCCCCGATACGCAGTATTTT. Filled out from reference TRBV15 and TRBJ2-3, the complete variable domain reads DAMVIQNPRYQVTQFGKPVTLSCSQTLNHNVMYWYQQKSSQAPKLLFHYYDKDFNNEADTPDNFQSRRPNTSFCFLDIRSPGLGDTAMYLCATSRDLRGLAPDTQYFGPGTRLTVL.

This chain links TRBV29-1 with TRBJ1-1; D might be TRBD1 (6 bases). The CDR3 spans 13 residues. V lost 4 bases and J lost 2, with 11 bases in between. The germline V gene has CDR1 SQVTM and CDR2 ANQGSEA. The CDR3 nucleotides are TGCAGCGTTGCCGGGACACCCAACACTGAAGCTTTCTTT. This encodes CSVAGTPNTEAFF.

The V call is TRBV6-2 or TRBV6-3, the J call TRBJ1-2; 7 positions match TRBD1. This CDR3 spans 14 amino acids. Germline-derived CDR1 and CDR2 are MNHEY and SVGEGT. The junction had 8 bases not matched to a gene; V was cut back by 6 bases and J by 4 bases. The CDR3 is CASRSGQTLYGYTF. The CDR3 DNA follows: TGTGCCAGCAGATCGGGACAGACTCTCTATGGCTACACCTTC.

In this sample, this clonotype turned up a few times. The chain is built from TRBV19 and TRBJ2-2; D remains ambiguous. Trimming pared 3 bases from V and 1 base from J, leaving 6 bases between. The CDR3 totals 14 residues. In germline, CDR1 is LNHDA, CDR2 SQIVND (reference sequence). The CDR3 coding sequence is TGTGCCAGTAGTATGATAGAGAACACCGGGGAGCTGTTTTTT. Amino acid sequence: CASSMIENTGELFF.

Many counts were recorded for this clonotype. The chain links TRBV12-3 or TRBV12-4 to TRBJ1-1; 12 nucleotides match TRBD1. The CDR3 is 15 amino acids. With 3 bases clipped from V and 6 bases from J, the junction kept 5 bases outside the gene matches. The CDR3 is CASSFPGTGGSEAFF. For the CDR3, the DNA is TGTGCCAGCAGTTTTCCCGGGACAGGGGGCTCTGAAGCTTTCTTT.

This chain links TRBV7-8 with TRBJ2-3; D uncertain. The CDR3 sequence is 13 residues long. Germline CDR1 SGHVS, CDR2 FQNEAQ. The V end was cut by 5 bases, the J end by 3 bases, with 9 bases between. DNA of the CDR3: TGTGCCAGCAGCCTCGAGAGGACAGATACGCAGTATTTT. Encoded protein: CASSLERTDTQYF.

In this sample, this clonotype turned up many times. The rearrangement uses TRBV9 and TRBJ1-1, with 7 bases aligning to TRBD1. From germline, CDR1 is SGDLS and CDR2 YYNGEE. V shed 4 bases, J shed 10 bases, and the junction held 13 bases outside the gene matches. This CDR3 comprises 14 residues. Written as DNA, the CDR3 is TGTGCCAGCAGCACGGGACAGTCTTCCCCAGGAGCTTTCTTT. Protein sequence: CASSTGQSSPGAFF.

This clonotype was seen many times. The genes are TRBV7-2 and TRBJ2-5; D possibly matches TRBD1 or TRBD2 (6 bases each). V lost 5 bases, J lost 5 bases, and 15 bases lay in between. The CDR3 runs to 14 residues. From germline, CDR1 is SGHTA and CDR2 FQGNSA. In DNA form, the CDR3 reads TGTGCCAGCAGCAAAAACAGGGCGGGGGAGACCCAGTACTTC. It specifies CASSKNRAGETQYF.

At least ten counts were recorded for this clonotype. The chain's CDR3 is CASSQGQGLATHNEQFF. For the CDR3, the DNA is TGTGCCAGCAGCCAAGGCCAGGGACTAGCTACCCACAATGAGCAGTTCTTC. This chain uses TRBV14 with TRBJ2-1, with 9 nucleotides matching TRBD2. Looked up from germline, CDR1 is SGHDN and CDR2 is FVKESK. With 1 base clipped from V and 5 bases from J, the junction kept 9 bases outside the gene matches. This CDR3 has 17 amino acids.

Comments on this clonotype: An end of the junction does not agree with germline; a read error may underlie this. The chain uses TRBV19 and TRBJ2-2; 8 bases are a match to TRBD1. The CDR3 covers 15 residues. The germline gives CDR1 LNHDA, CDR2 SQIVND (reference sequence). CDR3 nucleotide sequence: TGTGCCAGTACCCCGACAGGGGTTGGGGCCGGGGAGCTGGTTTTT. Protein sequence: CASTPTGVGAGELVF.

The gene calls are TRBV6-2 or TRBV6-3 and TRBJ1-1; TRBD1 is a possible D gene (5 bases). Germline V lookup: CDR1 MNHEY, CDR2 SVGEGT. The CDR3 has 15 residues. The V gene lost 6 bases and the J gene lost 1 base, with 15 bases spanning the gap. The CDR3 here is CASSALGTQNTEAFF. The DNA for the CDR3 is TGTGCCAGCAGCGCACTAGGGACTCAGAACACTGAAGCTTTCTTT.

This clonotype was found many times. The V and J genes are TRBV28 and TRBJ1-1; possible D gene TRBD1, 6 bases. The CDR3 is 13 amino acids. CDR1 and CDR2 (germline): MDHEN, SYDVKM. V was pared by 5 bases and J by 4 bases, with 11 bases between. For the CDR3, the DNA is TGTGCCAGCAGTGCCGACAGGATCACTGAAGCTTTCTTT. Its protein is CASSADRITEAFF. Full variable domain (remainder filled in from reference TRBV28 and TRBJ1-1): DVKVTQSSRYLVKRTGEKVFLECVQDMDHENMFWYRQDPGLGLRLIYFSYDVKMKEKGDIPEGYSVSREKKERFSLILESASTNQTSMYLCASSADRITEAFFGQGTRLTVV.

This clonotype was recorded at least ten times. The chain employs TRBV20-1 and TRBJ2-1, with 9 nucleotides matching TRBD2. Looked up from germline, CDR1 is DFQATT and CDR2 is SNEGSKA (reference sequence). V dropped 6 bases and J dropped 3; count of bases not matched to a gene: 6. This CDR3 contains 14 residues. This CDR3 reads CSASGTSYYNEQFF. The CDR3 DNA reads TGCAGTGCCTCCGGGACTAGCTACTACAATGAGCAGTTCTTC.

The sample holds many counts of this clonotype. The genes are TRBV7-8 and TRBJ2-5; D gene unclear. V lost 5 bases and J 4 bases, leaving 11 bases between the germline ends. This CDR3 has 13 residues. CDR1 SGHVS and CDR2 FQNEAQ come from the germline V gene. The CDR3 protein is CASSPRWVETQYF. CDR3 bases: TGTGCCAGCAGCCCCCGTTGGGTAGAGACCCAGTACTTC.

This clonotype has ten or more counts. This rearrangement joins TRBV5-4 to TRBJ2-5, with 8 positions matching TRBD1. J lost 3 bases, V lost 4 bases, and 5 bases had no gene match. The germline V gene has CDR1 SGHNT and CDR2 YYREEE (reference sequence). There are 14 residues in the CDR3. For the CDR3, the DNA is TGTGCCAGCAGCCGACAGGGGACCGAAGAGACCCAGTACTTC. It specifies CASSRQGTEETQYF.

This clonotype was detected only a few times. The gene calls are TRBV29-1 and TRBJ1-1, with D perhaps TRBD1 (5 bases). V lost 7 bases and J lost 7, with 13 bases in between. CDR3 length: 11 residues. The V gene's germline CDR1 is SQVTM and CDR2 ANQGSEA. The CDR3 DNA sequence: TGCAGCGCCTACCGGGGCGGTGAAGCTTTCTTT. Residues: CSAYRGGEAFF.

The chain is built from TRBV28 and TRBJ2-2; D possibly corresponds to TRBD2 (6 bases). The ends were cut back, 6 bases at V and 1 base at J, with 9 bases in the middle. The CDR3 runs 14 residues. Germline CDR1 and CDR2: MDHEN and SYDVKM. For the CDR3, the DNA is TGTGCCAGCAGAGGGGACTTGAACACCGGGGAGCTGTTTTTT. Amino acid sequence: CASRGDLNTGELFF.

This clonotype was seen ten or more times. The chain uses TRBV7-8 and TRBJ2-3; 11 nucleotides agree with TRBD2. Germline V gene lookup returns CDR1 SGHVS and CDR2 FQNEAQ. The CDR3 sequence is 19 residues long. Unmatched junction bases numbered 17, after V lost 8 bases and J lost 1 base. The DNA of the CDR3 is TGTGCCAGCGGCCCGCGGGTAGCGGGAGGGCCCCGGGGCACAGATACGCAGTATTTT. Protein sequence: CASGPRVAGGPRGTDTQYF. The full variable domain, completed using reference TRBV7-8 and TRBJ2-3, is GAGVSQSPRYKVAKRGQDVALRCDPISGHVSLFWYQQALGQGPEFLTYFQNEAQLDKSGLPSDRFFAERPEGSVSTLKIQRTQQEDSAVYLCASGPRVAGGPRGTDTQYFGPGTRLTVL.

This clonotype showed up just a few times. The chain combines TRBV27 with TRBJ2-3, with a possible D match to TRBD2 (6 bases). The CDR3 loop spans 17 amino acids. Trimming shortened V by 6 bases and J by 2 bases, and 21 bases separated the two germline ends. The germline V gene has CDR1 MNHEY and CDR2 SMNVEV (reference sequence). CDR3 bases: TGTGCCAGCAGATCTCGGTTTAGCGGCTTTTTCACAGATACGCAGTATTTT. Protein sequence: CASRSRFSGFFTDTQYF.

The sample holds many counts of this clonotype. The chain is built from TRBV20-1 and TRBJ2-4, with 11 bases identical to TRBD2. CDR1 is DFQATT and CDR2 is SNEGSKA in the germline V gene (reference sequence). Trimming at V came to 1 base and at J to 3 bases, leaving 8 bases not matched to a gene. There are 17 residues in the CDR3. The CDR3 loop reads CSARGGVAGGIKNIQYF. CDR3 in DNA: TGCAGTGCTAGAGGGGGGGTAGCGGGAGGGATCAAAAACATTCAGTACTTC.

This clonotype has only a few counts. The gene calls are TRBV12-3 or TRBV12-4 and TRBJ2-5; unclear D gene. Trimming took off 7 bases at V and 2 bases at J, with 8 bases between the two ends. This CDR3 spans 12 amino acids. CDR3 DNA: TGTGCCAGCACGTATCTTCAAGAGACCCAGTACTTC. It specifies CASTYLQETQYF.

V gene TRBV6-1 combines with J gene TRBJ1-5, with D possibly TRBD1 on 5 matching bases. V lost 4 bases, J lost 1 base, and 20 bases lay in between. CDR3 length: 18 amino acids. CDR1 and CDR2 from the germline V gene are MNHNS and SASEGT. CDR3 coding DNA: TGTGCCAGCAGTGCCTACATTATGGGGGGAAAAAGCAATCAGCCCCAGCATTTT. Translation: CASSAYIMGGKSNQPQHF.

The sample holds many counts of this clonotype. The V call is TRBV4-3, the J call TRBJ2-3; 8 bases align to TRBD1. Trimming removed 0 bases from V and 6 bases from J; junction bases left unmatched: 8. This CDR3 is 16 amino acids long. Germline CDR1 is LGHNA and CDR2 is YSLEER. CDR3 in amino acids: CASSQDFETGDDTQYF. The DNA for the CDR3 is TGCGCCAGCAGCCAAGATTTCGAGACAGGGGATGATACGCAGTATTTT.